A single sample is the source of the 25 T cell receptor beta chains below, sequenced in a study of blood T cell repertoires in COVID-19. The data were produced by immunoSEQ multiplex PCR, yet TCRdb's version contains in-frame clones alone and is incomplete. There are 200,000 or so clones in the sample; about 85% occur only once, and around 3% lies in the top ten. Material for sequencing was peripheral blood. The receptors were gathered from a man over 45 who had recovered from COVID-19.

The genes are TRBV2 and TRBJ2-7; D might be TRBD1 (6 bases). Germline V gene data show CDR1 as SNHLY and CDR2 as FYNNEI. The V end was cut by 7 bases, the J end by 3 bases, with 16 bases between. CDR3 length: 14 residues. The CDR3 DNA reads as TGTGCCAGCACCCCACAAGGACAGCTCTACGAGCAGTACTTC. Residues: CASTPQGQLYEQYF.

The rearrangement joins TRBV28 to TRBJ2-7, with TRBD2 matching 12 bases. The CDR3 totals 15 residues. After removal of 6 bases from V and 3 bases from J, the junction contained 6 bases not matched to a gene. CDR1 MDHEN and CDR2 SYDVKM come from the germline V gene. The chain's CDR3 is CASRGTSGLGYEQYF. Written as DNA, the CDR3 is TGTGCCAGCAGAGGGACTAGCGGGTTAGGCTACGAGCAGTACTTC.

The CDR3 reads CASSQGLGQTQYF. CDR3 in DNA: TGTGCCAGCAGCCAAGGACTGGGGCAGACGCAGTATTTT. This chain uses TRBV14 with TRBJ2-3; tentative D call: TRBD1 (5 bases). The CDR3 runs 13 residues. CDR1 and CDR2 (germline): SGHDN, FVKESK. The V end was cut by 1 base, the J end by 9 bases, with 11 bases between.

The chain couples TRBV28 to TRBJ1-1; D is possibly TRBD1 (5 bases). V gave up 7 bases and J gave up 4 bases, with 13 bases separating them. The CDR3 contains 13 residues. Germline assignment: CDR1 MDHEN and CDR2 SYDVKM. For the CDR3, the DNA is TGTGCCAGCATTCAGGGTGTGGGCACTGAAGCTTTCTTT. Its translation is CASIQGVGTEAFF.

This chain links TRBV3-1 (or the pseudogene TRBV3-2) with TRBJ1-2; 9 bases fit TRBD1. CDR1 and CDR2 (germline): LGHDT, YNNKEL (reference sequence). V lost 3 bases to trimming and J lost 1 base; unmatched junction nucleotides: 9. This CDR3 contains 17 residues. For the CDR3, the DNA is TGTGCCAGCAGCCAGTACGGGACAGGGTCCGGTAACTATGGCTACACCTTC. Translating gives CASSQYGTGSGNYGYTF.

The chain combines TRBV7-9 with TRBJ2-1; tentative D call: TRBD2 (7 bases). The CDR3 spans 15 residues. CDR1 is SEHNR and CDR2 is FQNEAQ in the germline V gene (reference sequence). V lost 6 bases, J lost 14 bases, and 26 bases lay in between. DNA for the CDR3: TGTGCCAGCAGGGAGGGCCTAGCGGACAGAAGAGGGAAGTTCTTC. This sequence encodes CASREGLADRRGKFF.

The chain links TRBV6-5 to TRBJ1-2; D perhaps matches TRBD1 (5 bases). Germline lookup yields CDR1 MNHEY and CDR2 SVGAGI. The length of the CDR3 is 15 residues. V was trimmed by 6 bases and J by 4 bases, leaving 18 bases between them. Written as DNA, the CDR3 is TGTGCCAGCAGAATCGCCCGGACAACCTTCTATGGCTACACCTTC. Amino acids: CASRIARTTFYGYTF.

The chain has TRBV27 and TRBJ2-3, with 15 bases that match TRBD2. This CDR3 is built from 17 residues. With V trimmed by 10 bases and J by 4 bases, 12 bases remained unmatched. Germline-derived CDR1 and CDR2 are MNHEY and SMNVEV (reference sequence). CDR3 nucleotide sequence: TGTGCCACCATCAAATGGACTAGCGGGAGGGCGGCAGATACGCAGTATTTT. It yields the protein CATIKWTSGRAADTQYF.

The chain couples TRBV11-2 to TRBJ1-4, with 8 bases matching TRBD1. V shed 1 base and J 8 bases; nucleotides not matched to a gene: 6. CDR1 is SGHAT and CDR2 is FQNNGV in the germline V gene. This CDR3 region has 15 residues. The DNA of the CDR3 is TGTGCCAGCAGCTTAGTGGGGGGGACAGGAGAAAAACTGTTTTTT. This translates into CASSLVGGTGEKLFF. Full variable domain (outside the CDR3, taken from reference TRBV11-2 and TRBJ1-4): EAGVAQSPRYKIIEKRQSVAFWCNPISGHATLYWYQQILGQGPKLLIQFQNNGVVDDSQLPKDRFSAERLKGVDSTLKIQPAKLEDSAVYLCASSLVGGTGEKLFFGSGTQLSVL.

The chain recombines TRBV28 with TRBJ1-6, with TRBD1 matching 10 bases. The CDR3 contains 23 residues. The germline CDR1 and CDR2 sequences are MDHEN and SYDVKM. J was trimmed by 2 bases and V by 6 bases; bases with no gene match: 25. CDR3 DNA: TGTGCCAGCAGACAGGGAGGCCGACAGGGGGCGAACGATCGCGGCGCCTATAATTCACCCCTCCACTTT. Protein sequence: CASRQGGRQGANDRGAYNSPLHF. The full variable domain, with the rest looked up from reference TRBV28 and TRBJ1-6, is DVKVTQSSRYLVKRTGEKVFLECVQDMDHENMFWYRQDPGLGLRLIYFSYDVKMKEKGDIPEGYSVSREKKERFSLILESASTNQTSMYLCASRQGGRQGANDRGAYNSPLHFGNGTRLTVT.

This sequence joins TRBV4-1 and TRBJ2-7; 10 bases map to TRBD1. The CDR3 runs to 17 residues. Trimming cost V 2 bases and J 2 bases; bases outside gene matches: 9. CDR1 MGHRA and CDR2 YSYEKL come from the germline V gene. The CDR3 DNA reads TGCGCCAGCAGCCAACCCCCCGGGACAGGGGTTACCTACGAGCAGTACTTC. As protein: CASSQPPGTGVTYEQYF.

The chain carries TRBV15 and TRBJ2-1; 9 nucleotides agree with TRBD2. Trimming removed 3 bases from V and 4 bases from J; junction bases left unmatched: 10. The CDR3 is made up of 17 amino acids. Looked up from germline, CDR1 is LNHNV and CDR2 is YYDKDF (reference sequence). The CDR3 protein is CATSSGGSGRRYNEQFF. CDR3 coding DNA: TGTGCCACCAGCAGTGGGGGGAGCGGGAGGCGGTACAATGAGCAGTTCTTC.

V is TRBV5-1 and J is TRBJ1-1; no clear D. Germline V gene data show CDR1 as SGHRS and CDR2 as YFSETQ. V lost 4 bases and J 3 bases, leaving 16 bases between the germline ends. CDR3 length: 15 residues. CDR3 sequence: CASSPSVFGDTEAFF. For the CDR3, the DNA is TGCGCCAGCAGCCCCTCGGTTTTCGGGGACACTGAAGCTTTCTTT.

This clone was detected once. V gene TRBV19 combines with J gene TRBJ2-2; 9 bases map to TRBD1. This CDR3 spans 16 amino acids. Germline V gene sequence: CDR1 LNHDA, CDR2 SQIVND (reference sequence). The V gene end was trimmed by 5 bases and the J gene end by 3 bases; junction bases not matched to a gene: 7. In DNA, the CDR3 is TGTGCCAGTAGTCCTTTAGACAGGGGGGACACCGGGGAGCTGTTTTTT. Amino acids: CASSPLDRGDTGELFF.

CDR3 DNA: TGTGCCAGCAGCCAGGGACTAGCGGGAGTGGGAAATACGCAGTATTTT. It is translated as CASSQGLAGVGNTQYF. The chain links TRBV4-2 to TRBJ2-3; 14 nucleotides line up with TRBD2. The CDR3 spans 16 residues. The V and J ends lost 3 bases and 7 bases, in that order; junction bases with no gene match: 6. Germline assignment: CDR1 LGHNA and CDR2 YNFKEQ.

This clone has a count of ten or more. The chain is built from TRBV28 and TRBJ2-5, with 8 bases lining up with TRBD2. The CDR3 spans 16 residues. CDR1 and CDR2 from the germline V gene are MDHEN and SYDVKM. J lost 4 bases, V lost 7 bases, and 14 bases had no gene match. The CDR3: CASTPGGNLYLETQYF. CDR3 in DNA: TGTGCCAGCACCCCGGGGGGGAATTTGTATCTAGAGACCCAGTACTTC.

The CDR3 DNA reads as TGTGCCAGCAGTTACTCATTAGCGGGCCTCCCCCAAGAGACCCAGTACTTC. Encoded protein: CASSYSLAGLPQETQYF. The chain employs TRBV6-2 or TRBV6-3 and TRBJ2-5; the match to TRBD2 covers 7 bases. V trimming: 0 bases; J trimming: 1 base; junction bases outside the gene matches: 8. CDR1 and CDR2 (germline): MNHEY, SVGEGT. This CDR3 comprises 17 residues.

V gene TRBV19 combines with J gene TRBJ2-3; TRBD1 aligns across 7 bases. V lost 6 bases to trimming and J lost 0 bases; unmatched junction nucleotides: 15. This CDR3 is 18 amino acids long. From germline, CDR1 is LNHDA and CDR2 SQIVND (reference sequence). CDR3 region: CASSLGTARRWSTDTQYF. The CDR3 coding sequence is TGTGCCAGTAGCCTTGGGACAGCCCGCCGTTGGAGCACAGATACGCAGTATTTT.

The chain couples TRBV23-1 to TRBJ1-3, with D maybe TRBD1 (6 bases). TRBV23-1 is an open reading frame, and its role is uncertain. This CDR3 contains 11 residues. V gave up 9 bases and J gave up 6 bases, with 9 bases separating them. For the CDR3, the DNA is TGCGCCAGTTACAGGGTAAACACCATATATTTT. It encodes CASYRVNTIYF.

This clone was seen only a few times. The rearrangement uses TRBV7-2 and TRBJ1-4, with 7 bases lining up with TRBD1. CDR1 is SGHTA, CDR2 FQGNSA, per germline. V lost 0 bases, J lost 0 bases, and 7 bases stayed unmatched. The CDR3 length is 18 residues. CDR3: CASSLAAGGSTTNEKLFF. CDR3 coding DNA: TGTGCCAGCAGCTTAGCGGCAGGGGGATCTACAACTAATGAAAAACTGTTTTTT.

This chain joins TRBV12-2 and TRBJ2-5; the table's TRBD1 call for D was not verified on the DNA. TRBV12-2 is designated a pseudogene. There are 16 residues in the CDR3. The CDR3 DNA reads TGTGCAAGTCCCCCCCCGGGACAGGGGTGGCAAGAGACCCAGTACTTC. Its translation: CASPPPGQGWQETQYF.

The genes are TRBV15 and TRBJ2-7; TRBD2 aligns across 9 bases. This CDR3 contains 15 residues. V shed 0 bases and J 5 bases; nucleotides not matched to a gene: 5. Germline values: CDR1 LNHNV, CDR2 YYDKDF (reference sequence). The CDR3: CATSREGGRADEQYF. CDR3 DNA: TGTGCCACCAGCAGAGAGGGCGGGAGGGCCGACGAGCAGTACTTC.

This clone was observed a handful of times. The chain joins TRBV15 to TRBJ2-2; 12 nucleotides line up with TRBD2. The V gene's germline CDR1 is LNHNV and CDR2 YYDKDF (reference sequence). The CDR3 contains 19 residues. The V segment lost 5 bases and the J segment 0 bases; nucleotides outside the gene matches: 10. The CDR3 protein is CATSPRTSGNMANTGELFF. The CDR3 DNA reads TGTGCCACCAGCCCTCGGACTAGCGGGAACATGGCGAACACCGGGGAGCTGTTTTTT. Drawing the rest from reference TRBV15 and TRBJ2-2, the complete variable domain is DAMVIQNPRYQVTQFGKPVTLSCSQTLNHNVMYWYQQKSSQAPKLLFHYYDKDFNNEADTPDNFQSRRPNTSFCFLDIRSPGLGDTAMYLCATSPRTSGNMANTGELFFGEGSRLTVL.

The rearrangement links TRBV18 to TRBJ1-3, with a tentative D call TRBD1 (5 bases). Trimming left V 1 base short and J 3 bases short, with 13 bases between. The CDR3 spans 16 residues. Germline V lookup: CDR1 KGHSH, CDR2 LQKENI. Here the CDR3 DNA reads TGTGCCAGCTCACCACTTACAGGAACTGATGGAAACACCATATATTTT. It specifies CASSPLTGTDGNTIYF.

This clone showed up just a few times. V gene TRBV11-3 combines with J gene TRBJ1-6; no clear D. The CDR3 is made up of 14 amino acids. The V and J ends lost 5 bases and 5 bases respectively, with 10 bases between them. Germline V gives CDR1 SGHNT, CDR2 YENEEA. This CDR3 is CASSQDGDNSPLHF. Here the CDR3 DNA reads TGTGCCAGCAGCCAGGACGGGGATAATTCACCCCTCCACTTT.